Detailed here is one TCR beta chain. From the 5' RACE reads, TCRdb called clonotypes with MiXCR, one entry per CDR3 protein. This table has about 530,000 distinct CDR3 sequences, around 15% appearing once. These data belong to a study of identical twins. CDR3 length: 14 residues. The germline CDR1 and CDR2 sequences are MDHEN and SYDVKM. With 8 bases removed from V and 0 bases from J, the gap between germline ends came to 13 bases. These same records also appear under a second study, on yellow fever vaccine responses in identical twins.

The source is a woman in her late teens or twenties in good health. The J gene is TRBJ1-1, the V gene TRBV28; TRBD1 is a possible D gene (5 bases). Sequenced sample: CD4+ T cells sorted from blood. Written as DNA, the CDR3 is TGTGCCAGCGGATTGGGGCCTATGAACACTGAAGCTTTCTTT. As protein: CASGLGPMNTEAFF.